This TCR beta chain was sequenced during a study of T cell repertoires in cytomegalovirus infection. Background on the study: Indications came from public TCR beta signatures; they pointed to CMV infection and to a matching HLA type.

Germline CDR1 LNHDA, CDR2 SQIVND (reference sequence). V was pared by 5 bases and J by 15 bases, with 20 bases between. CDR3 length: 13 residues. MiXCR, run by TCRdb on the reads, gives a single entry per CDR3 protein. The table has 250,000 or so distinct CDR3 sequences, roughly 10% seen once; the top ten hold approximately 16%. As concerns this clonotype: The antigen is undetermined.

Study results and caveats: CMV carriers having the relevant HLA were flagged by cumulative public TCR beta family frequency.

Sequences were obtained from PBMCs. The chain links TRBV19 to TRBJ1-5; tentative D call: TRBD1 (6 bases). This clonotype was obtained from a human donor in good health (CMV status not recorded). Some clones in this sample may be carry-over from other donors' samples. CDR3 nucleotides: TGTGCCAGTAGTCCCCGACAGGCCCCGATATGGCATTTT. Translating it yields CASSPRQAPIWHF.